This T cell receptor beta chain was documented in a study of STAT5B mutations in CD4+ large granular lymphocyte leukemia. The data were produced by immunoSEQ multiplex PCR, yet TCRdb's version contains in-frame clones alone and is incomplete. The table records just over 25,000 clones, 80% to 85% of them present only once. Germline CDR1 reads SGHTA; CDR2 reads FQGNSA. V was pared by 1 base and J by 4 bases, with 7 bases between. The CDR3 loop spans 13 amino acids. The study, taken as a whole, reports: Main leukemic clonotypes were patient-specific, but about 25% appeared at low frequency elsewhere. Higher CD4+ than CD8+ T-LGLL clonality might reflect small sample size. TRBV06-family usage was enriched in top patient clones (8/27) versus controls (2/35).

This clone was detected only once. What it binds is unknown. Sequencing was performed on CD4+ T cells from blood buffy coats. The sequence derives from a human donor in good health. The rearrangement joins TRBV7-2 to TRBJ2-5; D is ambiguous. The CDR3, as DNA: TGTGCCAGCAGCTTAGTAGTTTTAGAGACCCAGTACTTC. Translation gives CASSLVVLETQYF.